This T cell receptor beta chain was retrieved from a study of blood T cell repertoires in COVID-19. The overall study: COVID-19 samples, acute and convalescent, were from the United States, Italy and Spain. Sources were T cells, B-cell-depleted T cells, or PBMCs; the material itself was cDNA or gDNA.

This clone came up a few times. Deletions cut 3 bases from V and 2 bases from J, with 15 bases between. The CDR3 is made up of 16 amino acids. Germline V CDR1 and CDR2: LGHDT, YNNKEL (reference sequence). In the original workflow: Cell counts per sample came from amplifying reference gene primers. Clones were read by immunoSEQ multiplex PCR, and TCRdb kept only the in-frame ones, dropping some. That table furnishes V, J and clone size, whereas the DNA furnished D and trimming. The sample records more than 100,000 clones, more than 70% being singletons. This TCR was recovered from a woman younger than 45 who had recovered from COVID-19. The sequenced sample consisted of peripheral blood. V is TRBV3-1 (or the pseudogene TRBV3-2) and J is TRBJ2-3, with a weak D call TRBD1 (5 bases). The chain's CDR3 is CASSHFNKGPTDTQYF. The CDR3 DNA reads TGTGCCAGCAGCCATTTTAATAAGGGGCCCACAGATACGCAGTATTTT.